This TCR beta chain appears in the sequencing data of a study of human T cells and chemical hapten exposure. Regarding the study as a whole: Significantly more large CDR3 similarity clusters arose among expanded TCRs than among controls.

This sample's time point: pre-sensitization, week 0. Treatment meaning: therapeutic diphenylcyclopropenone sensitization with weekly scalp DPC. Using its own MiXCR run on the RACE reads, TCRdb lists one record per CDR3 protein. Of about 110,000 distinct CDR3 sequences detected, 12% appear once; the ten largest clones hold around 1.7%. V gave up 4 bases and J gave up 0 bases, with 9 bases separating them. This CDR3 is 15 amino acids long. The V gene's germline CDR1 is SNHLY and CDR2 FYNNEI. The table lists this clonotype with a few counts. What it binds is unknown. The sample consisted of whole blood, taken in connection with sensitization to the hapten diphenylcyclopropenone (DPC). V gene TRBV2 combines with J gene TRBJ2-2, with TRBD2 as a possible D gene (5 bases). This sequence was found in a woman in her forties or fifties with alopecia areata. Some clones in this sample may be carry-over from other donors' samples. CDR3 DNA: TGTGCCAGCAGTGCGGGAAGGGCGAACACCGGGGAGCTGTTTTTT. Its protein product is CASSAGRANTGELFF.